Below are 9 T cell receptor beta chains sequenced from a single sample in a study of monozygotic twins with inflammatory bowel disease (dated by TCRdb to the late 2010s). Libraries were prepared through 5' RACE. Sequencing used an Illumina HiSeq 2500. Reprocessed by TCRdb, the reads give a single entry per CDR3 protein sequence, without DNA. This sample's table contains just over 300,000 distinct CDR3 sequences. The ten biggest clones cover approximately 5.4% of the sample. The sample comprised blood. The receptor source for this set is a human donor with ulcerative colitis or Crohn's disease, or a healthy co-twin of an affected twin (not recorded which).

The gene calls are TRBV2 and TRBJ2-5; as DNA is missing, the TRBD2 call by TCRdb cannot be tested. This CDR3 contains 13 residues. Germline V gene lookup returns CDR1 SNHLY and CDR2 FYNNEI. The CDR3 loop reads CASRLPTIWTQYF.

The rearrangement uses TRBV6-2 or TRBV6-3 and TRBJ1-1. The CDR3 is made up of 14 amino acids. Germline V gives CDR1 MNHEY, CDR2 SVGEGT. Here the CDR3 reads CASSYRQGYTEAFF.

The chain links TRBV7-9 to TRBJ2-2; TCRdb gives TRBD2 as the D gene, but with no DNA this cannot be confirmed. Germline-derived CDR1 and CDR2 are SEHNR and FQNEAQ (reference sequence). The CDR3 covers 15 residues. The CDR3 protein is CASSLGLANTGELFF. Complete variable domain (other parts from reference TRBV7-9 and TRBJ2-2): DTGVSQNPRHKITKRGQNVTFRCDPISEHNRLYWYRQTLGQGPEFLTYFQNEAQLEKSRLLSDRFSAERPKGSFSTLEIQRTEQGDSAMYLCASSLGLANTGELFFGEGSRLTVL.

The J gene is TRBJ2-5, the V gene TRBV7-2; checking the TCRdb D call of TRBD2 is not possible without DNA. Germline CDR1 and CDR2: SGHTA and FQGNSA. The CDR3 covers 16 residues. Here the CDR3 reads CASSSTPGLAVLTQYF.

The rearrangement uses TRBV7-9 and TRBJ2-1. The CDR3 consists of 15 residues. Germline CDR1 SEHNR, CDR2 FQNEAQ (reference sequence). CDR3: CASSQGSRTYNEQFF.

The chain joins TRBV5-1 to TRBJ2-1; TCRdb's D call of TRBD2 is untestable without DNA. CDR1 and CDR2 from the germline V gene are SGHRS and YFSETQ. CDR3 length: 15 residues. This chain's CDR3 is CASRPRAGGYNEQFF.

The chain combines TRBV5-1 with TRBJ2-4; TCRdb indicates TRBD1, and absent DNA this call remains unverified. The CDR3 is 17 amino acids. Germline V gene lookup returns CDR1 SGHRS and CDR2 YFSETQ. CDR3 amino acids: CASSPTLGAGADNIQYF.

The genes are TRBV7-9 and TRBJ1-1. The CDR3 is made up of 14 amino acids. The V gene's germline CDR1 is SEHNR and CDR2 FQNEAQ (reference sequence). CDR3 loop: CASSRRAGGTEAFF.

The chain couples TRBV7-8 to TRBJ2-3. Per the germline V gene, CDR1 is SGHVS and CDR2 is FQNEAQ. The CDR3 sequence is 14 residues long. The CDR3: CASSLGVSSDTQYF.